These T cell receptor beta chains were read from a single sample in a study of blood T cells in healthy people across ages. TCRdb analysed the 5' RACE reads with MiXCR anew, one entry per CDR3 protein. The data hold hundreds of thousands of distinct CDR3 sequences, with approximately 25% observed a single time. The same sample was also studied in work on T cells of mothers and their children.

Sequenced sample: blood. The source is a boy aged 5-17 years in good health. The CDR3 runs from the conserved cysteine through the conserved F or W. A D gene is named only where the DNA matches it firmly. Where a row states a size, it is once, few, many or the class of an expanded clone; other rows omit it.

J gene: TRBJ2-1
V gene: TRBV10-3
clone size: few
D gene: TRBD1
CDR3 DNA: TGTGCCATCAGCGGAGAGCCGGGACAGCTTAACAATGAGCAGTTCTTC
CDR3 protein: CAISGEPGQLNNEQFF

J gene: TRBJ1-1
V gene: TRBV29-1
clone size: .
D gene: .
CDR3 DNA: TGCAGCGTTGAAGAAGGGGGGCGGCCTGGGGAAGCTTTCTTT
CDR3 protein: CSVEEGGRPGEAFF

J gene: TRBJ1-1
V gene: TRBV7-9
clone size: few
D gene: .
CDR3 DNA: TGTGCCAGCAGCCCCCCTGTTACAACAACACTAATGAACACTGAAGCTTTCTTT
CDR3 protein: CASSPPVTTTLMNTEAFF

J gene: TRBJ1-4
V gene: TRBV7-8
clone size: .
D gene: .
CDR3 DNA: TGTGCCAGCAGCCTGACACCTGGGGCTAATGAAAAACTGTTTTTT
CDR3 protein: CASSLTPGANEKLFF

J gene: TRBJ2-5
V gene: TRBV29-1
clone size: .
D gene: .
CDR3 DNA: TGCAGCGGCCTCCGGGGAGAGGGGGGGGAGCAGTACTTC
CDR3 protein: CSGLRGEGGEQYF

J gene: TRBJ2-7
V gene: TRBV11-3
clone size: .
D gene: .
CDR3 DNA: TGTGCCAGCAGCCCAATAACAGGGATCAACGAGCAGTACTTC
CDR3 protein: CASSPITGINEQYF

J gene: TRBJ2-1
V gene: TRBV5-1
clone size: .
D gene: .
CDR3 DNA: TGCGCCAGCAGCTCATGGACAGCGTCGACTAGGGATGAGCAGTTCTTC
CDR3 protein: CASSSWTASTRDEQFF

J gene: TRBJ1-2
V gene: TRBV20-1
clone size: .
D gene: .
CDR3 DNA: TGCAGTGCTAGTCTTGGGGCTGGTGGCTATGGCTACACCTTC
CDR3 protein: CSASLGAGGYGYTF

J gene: TRBJ2-1
V gene: TRBV7-3
clone size: few
D gene: .
CDR3 DNA: TGTGCCAGCAGCTATCGACTAGAGACATACAATGAGCAGTTCTTC
CDR3 protein: CASSYRLETYNEQFF

J gene: TRBJ1-2
V gene: TRBV5-6
clone size: .
D gene: TRBD1
CDR3 DNA: TGTGCCAGCACCTCTGGGACAGGGAGATATGGCTACACCTTC
CDR3 protein: CASTSGTGRYGYTF

J gene: TRBJ1-4
V gene: TRBV7-9
clone size: few
D gene: .
CDR3 DNA: TGTGCCAGCAGCTTAGATCTCGGGAATAATGAAAAACTGTTTTTT
CDR3 protein: CASSLDLGNNEKLFF

J gene: TRBJ2-1
V gene: TRBV7-9
clone size: .
D gene: .
CDR3 DNA: TGTGCCAGCACCGTAAGTGGGTGGGAGCAGTTCTTC
CDR3 protein: CASTVSGWEQFF

J gene: TRBJ2-5
V gene: TRBV11-3
clone size: .
D gene: .
CDR3 DNA: TGTGCCAGCAGCCCAGCGAGAGAAGAGACCCAGTACTTC
CDR3 protein: CASSPAREETQYF

J gene: TRBJ1-1
V gene: TRBV6-2/TRBV6-3
clone size: few
D gene: .
CDR3 DNA: TGTGCCAGCACCTCGGGCCCTCCGGGCACTGAAGCTTTCTTT
CDR3 protein: CASTSGPPGTEAFF

J gene: TRBJ2-1
V gene: TRBV5-1
clone size: .
D gene: TRBD2
CDR3 DNA: TGCGCCAGCAGCTGGGGGGGTTGTGATGAGCAGTTCTTC
CDR3 protein: CASSWGGCDEQFF

J gene: TRBJ1-4
V gene: TRBV12-3/TRBV12-4
clone size: .
D gene: .
CDR3 DNA: TGTGCCAGCAGTTTAGGGTTTAAGTCCCACGGACCTAATGAAAAACTGTTTTTT
CDR3 protein: CASSLGFKSHGPNEKLFF

J gene: TRBJ2-3
V gene: TRBV7-9
clone size: .
D gene: .
CDR3 DNA: TGTGCCAGCAGCCCCCTACCGGGACACGGAACAGATACGCAGTATTTT
CDR3 protein: CASSPLPGHGTDTQYF

J gene: TRBJ2-2
V gene: TRBV4-1
clone size: few
D gene: TRBD1
CDR3 DNA: TGCGCCAGCAGCCAAGGGGGACAGGGACTGTACACCGGGGAGCTGTTTTTT
CDR3 protein: CASSQGGQGLYTGELFF

J gene: TRBJ2-5
V gene: TRBV28
clone size: many
D gene: .
CDR3 DNA: TGTGCCAGCAGTTTACAAGAAGAGACCCAGTACTTC
CDR3 protein: CASSLQEETQYF

J gene: TRBJ2-1
V gene: TRBV20-1
clone size: .
D gene: TRBD2
CDR3 DNA: TGCAGTGCTAGTGAGACTAGCGGGAGTATCTACAATGAGCAGTTCTTC
CDR3 protein: CSASETSGSIYNEQFF

J gene: TRBJ2-5
V gene: TRBV12-3/TRBV12-4
clone size: .
D gene: TRBD2
CDR3 DNA: TGTGCCAGCAGTCGACTAGCGGAGACGGCGTACTTC
CDR3 protein: CASSRLAETAYF

J gene: TRBJ2-1
V gene: TRBV7-2
clone size: few
D gene: .
CDR3 DNA: TGTGCCAGCAGCCCAGACGCCAATGAGCAGTTCTTC
CDR3 protein: CASSPDANEQFF

J gene: TRBJ2-5
V gene: TRBV11-2
clone size: .
D gene: .
CDR3 DNA: TGTGCCAGCAGCTCGTTTGGAGGGGACTACCAAGAGACCCAGTACTTC
CDR3 protein: CASSSFGGDYQETQYF

J gene: TRBJ2-7
V gene: TRBV28
clone size: many
D gene: .
CDR3 DNA: TGTGCCAGCAGTTCCCAGGGCCCGGGTCTCGACGAGCAGTACTTC
CDR3 protein: CASSSQGPGLDEQYF

J gene: TRBJ2-3
V gene: TRBV20-1
clone size: .
D gene: TRBD2
CDR3 DNA: TGCAGTGCACGGATAGCGGGGCTCACAGATACGCAGTATTTT
CDR3 protein: CSARIAGLTDTQYF

J gene: TRBJ2-4
V gene: TRBV12-5
clone size: .
D gene: .
CDR3 DNA: TGTGCTAGTGGTTTAGACATTCAGTACTTC
CDR3 protein: CASGLDIQYF

J gene: TRBJ2-2
V gene: TRBV5-4
clone size: few
D gene: .
CDR3 DNA: TGTGCCAGCACTCTTGAGGGGGTAACCGGGGAGCTGTTTTTT
CDR3 protein: CASTLEGVTGELFF

J gene: TRBJ2-5
V gene: TRBV4-1
clone size: .
D gene: TRBD2
CDR3 DNA: TGCGCCAGCAGAGCTAGCGGGAGGGCTGAAGAGACCCAGTACTTC
CDR3 protein: CASRASGRAEETQYF

J gene: TRBJ2-3
V gene: TRBV18
clone size: .
D gene: .
CDR3 DNA: TGTGCCAGCTCACCACAGGGGCACACAGATACGCAGTATTTT
CDR3 protein: CASSPQGHTDTQYF

J gene: TRBJ2-1
V gene: TRBV29-1
clone size: .
D gene: TRBD1
CDR3 DNA: TGCAGCGCCAACGGACAGGGGAGTGAGCAGTTCTTC
CDR3 protein: CSANGQGSEQFF

J gene: TRBJ1-2
V gene: TRBV7-2
clone size: .
D gene: .
CDR3 DNA: TGTGCCAGCAGCTTTGGTCAGGAATATGGCTACACCTTC
CDR3 protein: CASSFGQEYGYTF

J gene: TRBJ2-7
V gene: TRBV3-1
clone size: few
D gene: .
CDR3 DNA: TGTGCCAGCAGCCAAGTCGTCGGCTACGAGCAGTACTTC
CDR3 protein: CASSQVVGYEQYF

J gene: TRBJ2-7
V gene: TRBV4-3
clone size: .
D gene: TRBD1
CDR3 DNA: TGCGCCAGCAGCCAAGATCTGAGACAGGGTACGGTAAATGGGCAGTACTTC
CDR3 protein: CASSQDLRQGTVNGQYF

J gene: TRBJ2-3
V gene: TRBV29-1
clone size: few
D gene: .
CDR3 DNA: TGCAGCGTTGAAGATGGTTTCCCGGGGGTACTGAGCACAGATACGCAGTATTTT
CDR3 protein: CSVEDGFPGVLSTDTQYF

J gene: TRBJ2-5
V gene: TRBV11-2
clone size: few
D gene: .
CDR3 DNA: TGTGCCAGCAGCTTAGTTCTTCCCCCCAGTTCCTGGGAGTGGGAGACCCAGTACTTC
CDR3 protein: CASSLVLPPSSWEWETQYF

J gene: TRBJ2-1
V gene: TRBV11-1
clone size: few
D gene: TRBD1
CDR3 DNA: TGTGCCAGCAGCTTGGCCCGACAGGGTGGGGGCGAGCAGTTCTTC
CDR3 protein: CASSLARQGGGEQFF

J gene: TRBJ2-5
V gene: TRBV7-8
clone size: few
D gene: .
CDR3 DNA: TGTGCCAGCAGCTTGCTGATCCAAGAGACCCAGTACTTC
CDR3 protein: CASSLLIQETQYF

J gene: TRBJ1-2
V gene: TRBV9
clone size: many
D gene: .
CDR3 DNA: TGTGCCAGCAGCGTAGTTGGGTATGGCTACACCTTC
CDR3 protein: CASSVVGYGYTF

J gene: TRBJ2-1
V gene: TRBV5-4
clone size: .
D gene: .
CDR3 DNA: TGTGCCAGCAGCGGGGGCTGGGGGAGAGCTAGGTCCTACAATGAGCAGTTCTTC
CDR3 protein: CASSGGWGRARSYNEQFF

J gene: TRBJ2-7
V gene: TRBV20-1
clone size: .
D gene: .
CDR3 DNA: TGCAGTGCTACCCACCCTCCTACCTACGAGCAGTACTTC
CDR3 protein: CSATHPPTYEQYF

J gene: TRBJ1-2
V gene: TRBV3-1
clone size: .
D gene: .
CDR3 DNA: TGTGCCAGCAGCCAAAGGGGAGATGGCTACACCTTC
CDR3 protein: CASSQRGDGYTF

J gene: TRBJ2-5
V gene: TRBV20-1
clone size: few
D gene: .
CDR3 DNA: TGCAGTGCTCGGGGGTACGGGACCGCTCCCCAAGAGACCCAGTACTTC
CDR3 protein: CSARGYGTAPQETQYF

J gene: TRBJ2-6
V gene: TRBV12-3/TRBV12-4
clone size: .
D gene: TRBD1
CDR3 DNA: TGTGCCAGCACCGGGACAGGGTTCTCCGGGGCCAACGTCCTGACTTTC
CDR3 protein: CASTGTGFSGANVLTF

J gene: TRBJ2-7
V gene: TRBV25-1
clone size: .
D gene: TRBD2
CDR3 DNA: TGTGCCAGCAGCCCACCTCCCCGGGGAGGGCCTCACGAGCAGTACTTC
CDR3 protein: CASSPPPRGGPHEQYF

J gene: TRBJ2-1
V gene: TRBV4-1
clone size: .
D gene: TRBD2
CDR3 DNA: TGCGCCAGCAGCCAACCGCCACCGGGACTAAGCTATGGTGATGAGCAGTTCTTC
CDR3 protein: CASSQPPPGLSYGDEQFF

J gene: TRBJ2-5
V gene: TRBV29-1
clone size: .
D gene: .
CDR3 DNA: TGCAGCACCTTGAGGAGGGGAGAAGAGACCCAGTACTTC
CDR3 protein: CSTLRRGEETQYF

J gene: TRBJ2-5
V gene: TRBV7-2
clone size: .
D gene: .
CDR3 DNA: TGTGCCAGCAGCTTAGGCCCAGGGGATGAGACCCAGTACTTC
CDR3 protein: CASSLGPGDETQYF

J gene: TRBJ2-3
V gene: TRBV9
clone size: .
D gene: .
CDR3 DNA: TGTGCCAGCAGCGTAGTGACGGGAGATACGCAGTATTTT
CDR3 protein: CASSVVTGDTQYF

J gene: TRBJ2-4
V gene: TRBV29-1
clone size: many
D gene: TRBD1
CDR3 DNA: TGCAGCGTTGGGGACAGACTAGCCAAAAACATTCAGTACTTC
CDR3 protein: CSVGDRLAKNIQYF

J gene: TRBJ2-7
V gene: TRBV5-1
clone size: .
D gene: .
CDR3 DNA: TGCGCCAGCAGCTTGGCGTCAGGGGAGACCTACGAGCAGTACTTC
CDR3 protein: CASSLASGETYEQYF

J gene: TRBJ1-2
V gene: TRBV27
clone size: .
D gene: .
CDR3 DNA: TGTGCCAGCAGTTCCCCGGATGGCTACACCTTC
CDR3 protein: CASSSPDGYTF

J gene: TRBJ2-5
V gene: TRBV29-1
clone size: few
D gene: .
CDR3 DNA: TGCAGCGTTGCAGGGGCAGAGACCCAGTACTTC
CDR3 protein: CSVAGAETQYF

J gene: TRBJ2-3
V gene: TRBV28
clone size: few
D gene: .
CDR3 DNA: TGTGCCAGCAGTTCGGCTAGCGTTTCGAGGGAGGCAGATACGCAGTATTTT
CDR3 protein: CASSSASVSREADTQYF

J gene: TRBJ2-7
V gene: TRBV5-1
clone size: few
D gene: .
CDR3 DNA: TGCGCCAGCAGCTTCCAGGGCCGCACCTACGAGCAGTACTTC
CDR3 protein: CASSFQGRTYEQYF

J gene: TRBJ2-7
V gene: TRBV11-2
clone size: few
D gene: TRBD1
CDR3 DNA: TGTGCCAGCAGCTTAGATAAAAAGGACAGGGGGATCTACGAGCAGTACTTC
CDR3 protein: CASSLDKKDRGIYEQYF